The T cell receptor (beta chain) under discussion was sequenced for a study of T cells after yellow fever vaccination. Across the study: Preparation used SMART-Seq v4 Ultra Low Input for the low-cell-number fractions.

This clonotype was seen at least ten times. TCRdb used MiXCR to reprocess the 5' RACE reads, holding one entry per CDR3 protein. The table includes more than 350,000 distinct CDR3 sequences, roughly 10% detected once. CDR1 and CDR2 (germline): LGHDT, YNNKEL (reference sequence). The V and J ends lost 4 bases and 7 bases respectively, with 13 bases between them. This CDR3 is built from 14 residues. The source material was PBMCs, sampled on the day of the first yellow fever vaccination. The TCR comes from a man younger than 35 who received the YFV17D yellow fever vaccine. The chain combines TRBV3-1 with TRBJ1-4, with unresolved D. The CDR3 protein is CASSPVISGEKLFF. The CDR3 nucleotides are TGTGCCAGCAGCCCTGTTATCTCCGGTGAAAAACTGTTTTTT.